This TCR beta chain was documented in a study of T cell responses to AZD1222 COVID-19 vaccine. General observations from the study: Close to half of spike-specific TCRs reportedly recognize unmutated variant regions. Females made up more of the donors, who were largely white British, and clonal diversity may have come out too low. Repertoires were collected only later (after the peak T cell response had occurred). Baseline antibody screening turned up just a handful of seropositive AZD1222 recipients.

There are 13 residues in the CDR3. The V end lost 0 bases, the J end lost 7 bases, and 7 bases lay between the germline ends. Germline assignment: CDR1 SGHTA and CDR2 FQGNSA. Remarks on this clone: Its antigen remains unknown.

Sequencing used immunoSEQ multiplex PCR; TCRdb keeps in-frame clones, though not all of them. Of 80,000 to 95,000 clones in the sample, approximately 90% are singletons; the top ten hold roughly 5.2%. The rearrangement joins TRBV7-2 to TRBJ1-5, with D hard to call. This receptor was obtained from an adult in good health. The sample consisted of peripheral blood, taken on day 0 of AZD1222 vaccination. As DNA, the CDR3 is TGTGCCAGCAGCTTAGCGCCGGGCCAGCCCCAGCATTTT. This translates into CASSLAPGQPQHF.